This entry concerns a single T cell receptor (beta chain). It has no known antigen specificity. Base qualities are not at hand, and no much larger clone is one base apart. The donors were healthy, HIV-negative adults with no recently reported acute infections or vaccinations. Every donor was a Caucasian adult residing in Nashville, Tennessee, USA. CD4+ T cells were enriched by magnetic negative selection, after which naive cells were positively selected on CD45RA and the negative fraction was taken as the memory subset. Blood was collected by leukapheresis, and PBMCs were isolated by Ficoll-Histopaque density gradient centrifugation and then cryopreserved in liquid nitrogen vapor phase. Purity and quantity of every magnetically sorted T cell population were checked by analytical flow cytometry. From each sorted fraction, genomic DNA was isolated and quantified by UV absorbance on a Nanodrop 2000c.

Using the deep immunoSEQ assay, TCR CDR3 regions were amplified from genomic DNA by multiplex PCR. Genomic DNA extracted from each cell subset was distributed evenly over all wells of several immunoSEQ 96-well plates, and each plate served as one replicate. For sorted subsets, roughly 200 ng genomic DNA, equal to some 30,000 T cell genomes, was loaded into each replicate PCR. Purified libraries were measured with a Qubit 3.0 fluorometer, size-checked on a Bioanalyzer 2100, and measured again with the KAPA Library Quantification kit. A separate single-read 150-cycle Illumina NextSeq 550 flow cell was used to sequence each immunoSEQ 96-well plate. In the authors' own workflow: The immunoSEQ output contained only junctional sequences without quality scores, so filtering could not match that applied to full-length reads. To assign V/J genes and CDR3, sequences were annotated using PyIR, a Python wrapper for IgBLAST v1.9, with IMGT germline references. Any read was removed if the V/J assignment was weak (E-value above 1e-6), the CDR3 was missing, or the read contained stop codons, out-of-frame junctions, or ambiguous translated residues. V3J clonotypes were defined as sequences sharing the same inferred V gene, J gene, and CDR3 amino acid sequence. Percentage overlap between repertoires was calculated by dividing the number of shared unique clonotypes by the size of the smaller repertoire. RTK rarefaction, the Chao1 estimator, and Recon v2.1 estimates of unobserved clonotypes were used to assess repertoire richness. Generation probabilities for all TCRbeta clonotypes obtained by the gDNA method from several donors were computed using OLGA. Imported from immuneACCESS, the table was reduced by TCRdb to in-frame sequences with V and J called. These copies leave out some clones; in studies compared against another copy, an unresolved V gene accounts for under half, and the cause of the remainder is not known. The D gene and trimming were derived from the DNA, and the V and J assignments and clone size from that table. The sample table records about 2 million clones; 95% of these occur just once. The ten largest account for around 0.13% of the sample.

These data belong to a study of shared clonotypes between healthy human individuals (dated by TCRdb to 2020 to 2021). Concerning the study at large: The cohort included a few men and a couple of women between 18 and 49 years of age. For each donor, CD4 naive and CD4 memory were each given three plates, CD8 naive was given two plates, and CD8 memory was given one plate. To estimate repertoire size and how much clonotypes are shared between individuals, the study performed deep sequencing of blood TCR repertoires from roughly five healthy adults. Libraries were prepared and TCR repertoires were sequenced by different laboratories using diverse techniques, in order to increase sequencing depth and limit assay-specific biases. Between about 0.8 and 9 billion PBMCs per donor were obtained by leukapheresis.

Broad study findings and their caveats: Incomplete sequencing was indicated by rarefaction of sorted-subset datasets, despite the large sequencing depth. Higher generation probabilities were observed for clonotypes shared by all four sorted-subset donors than for non-shared clonotypes. Based on pairwise subsampling, the degree of clonotype sharing among donors was expected to be affected by sequencing depth. Larger estimated clonotype richness was generally found for naive subsets than for memory subsets. Across a handful of donors, around 5.4% of naive CD4, over 3% of naive CD8, approximately 2.5% of memory CD4, and roughly 0.4% of memory CD8 clonotypes were shared. Sampling was restricted to blood, and TCR repertoires in tissue are likely to differ from TCR repertoires in blood. The small number of donors limited the genetic and exposure-history diversity represented.

The germline V gene sets CDR1 to SGHAT and CDR2 to FQNNGV. The CDR3, from cysteine to phenylalanine, totals 15 residues. The read is trimmed to its CDR3 DNA, 45 bases read in frame from base 1. V is cut back by 6 bases and J by 9 bases, with 10 bases in the junction unmatched. Sequenced input: naive CD4+ T cells sorted from blood. Taken with the paper, the label for cell subset or site translates to: CD45RA+ positively selected. This receptor was obtained from a man between 18 and 29 years old in good health. This chain joins TRBV11-2 to TRBJ1-4; TRBD1 lines up with 10 middle nucleotides. The DNA sequence is given as TGTGCCAGCAGAGCTTTCGGGACAGGGGTAAAAAAACTGTTTTTT. The translation is CASRAFGTGVKKLFF.